One sample yielded the 16 T cell receptor beta chains listed below, sequenced in a study of T cells in Graves' hyperthyroidism and ophthalmopathy. The TCR beta CDR3 regions underwent amplification using RNA transcripts as the source. During a first-round RT-PCR of the TCR CDR3, the HTBI primer set was used. One entry per CDR3 protein, called by TCRdb with MiXCR from the multiplex PCR reads. The data contain fewer than 450,000 distinct CDR3 sequences, about 15% of them singletons. Sequenced input: blood. These receptors all come from a woman in her twenties or thirties with Graves' hyperthyroidism that later progressed to Graves' ophthalmopathy.

This clonotype appeared a few times. V is TRBV4-2 and J is TRBJ1-6; D unclear. CDR1 is LGHNA, CDR2 YNFKEQ, per germline. This CDR3 has 15 residues. V was shortened by 0 bases and J by 9 bases, with 12 bases between the two germline ends. CDR3 loop: CASSQDEVGFSPLHF. CDR3 DNA: TGTGCCAGCAGCCAAGACGAGGTGGGGTTTTCACCCCTCCACTTT.

Only a few counts were recorded for this clonotype. The rearrangement links TRBV6-1 to TRBJ1-6; 7 bases are shared with TRBD1. The CDR3 is made up of 15 amino acids. Germline V CDR1 and CDR2: MNHNS, SASEGT. Trimming took 10 bases from V and 9 from J; bases not matched to a gene: 15. The CDR3: CATNTGTVGISPLHF. The CDR3 DNA is TGTGCCACGAACACGGGGACAGTCGGAATTTCACCCCTCCACTTT.

A few counts support this clonotype. This chain uses TRBV20-1 with TRBJ2-2; TRBD2 is a possible D gene (5 bases). Deletions cut 3 bases from V and 6 bases from J, with 17 bases between. The CDR3 loop spans 15 amino acids. The V gene's germline CDR1 is DFQATT and CDR2 SNEGSKA (reference sequence). In nucleotides, the CDR3 is TGCAGTGCTAGCGAAAGGGAGCGATTGGCCGGGGAGCTGTTTTTT. Its translation: CSASERERLAGELFF.

This clonotype was seen ten or more times. The rearrangement links TRBV7-9 to TRBJ2-3, with TRBD2 as a possible D gene (5 bases). This CDR3 is 13 amino acids long. The V end was cut by 3 bases, the J end by 10 bases, with 14 bases between. Germline CDR1 is SEHNR and CDR2 is FQNEAQ (reference sequence). The CDR3 nucleotides read TGTGCCAGCAGCTTGGGTCTTACGGGATCGCAGTATTTT. Its translation: CASSLGLTGSQYF.

This clonotype was detected only a few times. The chain links TRBV20-1 to TRBJ2-5, with 10 bases identical to TRBD2. The germline V gene has CDR1 DFQATT and CDR2 SNEGSKA (reference sequence). The CDR3 is 15 amino acids. The V gene end was trimmed by 4 bases and the J gene end by 5 bases; junction bases not matched to a gene: 10. The DNA of the CDR3 is TGCAGTGCTATGCTAGCGGGAGTGGCGATGGAGACCCAGTACTTC. This codes for CSAMLAGVAMETQYF.

This clonotype was seen ten or more times. The rearrangement joins TRBV7-2 to TRBJ2-3; D might be TRBD2 (6 bases). From germline, CDR1 is SGHTA and CDR2 FQGNSA. The CDR3 runs 15 residues. Trimming took 5 bases from V and 0 from J, leaving 12 bases between them. CDR3 sequence reads: CASSLTGVSTDTQYF. DNA of the CDR3: TGTGCCAGCAGCCTCACGGGGGTGAGCACAGATACGCAGTATTTT.

This clonotype was seen at least ten times. The V call is TRBV20-1, the J call TRBJ2-7; D uncertain. The CDR3 is 12 amino acids. The V gene lost 0 bases and the J gene lost 3 bases, with 6 bases spanning the gap. Per germline, CDR1 DFQATT and CDR2 SNEGSKA (reference sequence). CDR3 sequence reads: CSARDENYEQYF. DNA for the CDR3: TGCAGTGCTAGAGATGAGAACTACGAGCAGTACTTC.

As concerns this clonotype: One end of the junction varies from germline; a read error may be responsible. The chain employs TRBV6-2 or TRBV6-3 and TRBJ2-2, with D maybe TRBD1 (6 bases). Germline-derived CDR1 and CDR2 are MNHEY and SVGEGT. The CDR3 covers 17 residues. This CDR3 reads CGSSYSTGQGNTGERFF. In DNA form, the CDR3 reads TGTGGCAGCAGTTACTCCACAGGGCAAGGGAACACCGGGGAGCGGTTTTTT.

About this clonotype itself: One end of the junction is discordant with germline, which a read error may explain. The V gene is TRBV29-1, the J gene TRBJ1-1; D gene unclear. CDR1 SQVTM and CDR2 ANQGSEA come from the germline V gene. The CDR3 extends over 14 amino acids. The CDR3 spells CSVVRQDTNTEAFF. The CDR3 DNA reads TGCAGCGTTGTCCGCCAAGATACGAACACTGAAGCTTTCTTC.

In this sample, this clonotype turned up many times. V gene TRBV10-1 combines with J gene TRBJ2-3; the match to TRBD2 covers 8 bases. The CDR3 totals 16 residues. Germline V gives CDR1 WNHNN, CDR2 SYGVQD (reference sequence). V gave up 1 base and J gave up 6 bases; unmatched junction bases: 9. CDR3 loop: CASSEFTAGDPDTQYF. In nucleotides, the CDR3 is TGCGCCAGCAGTGAGTTTACAGCGGGGGACCCGGATACGCAGTATTTT.

This clonotype occurred many times. The chain combines TRBV7-9 with TRBJ2-1; D not resolved. Trimming removed 3 bases at V and 3 bases at J, with 21 bases between. CDR3 length: 18 residues. Germline loops: CDR1 SEHNR, CDR2 FQNEAQ (reference sequence). CDR3 protein: CASSFTLRLYSGYNEQFF. CDR3 sequence (DNA): TGTGCCAGCAGCTTCACGTTGAGACTCTATTCCGGCTACAATGAGCAGTTCTTC. The whole variable domain, remainder taken from reference TRBV7-9 and TRBJ2-1, is DTGVSQNPRHKITKRGQNVTFRCDPISEHNRLYWYRQTLGQGPEFLTYFQNEAQLEKSRLLSDRFSAERPKGSFSTLEIQRTEQGDSAMYLCASSFTLRLYSGYNEQFFGPGTRLTVL.

This clonotype was recorded at least ten times. V usage is TRBV10-3 and J usage is TRBJ2-3, with 7 bases matching TRBD2. Germline V gene lookup returns CDR1 ENHRY and CDR2 SYGVKD. CDR3 length equals 16 residues. The junction had 11 bases not matched to a gene; V was cut back by 7 bases and J by 1 base. CDR3 amino acids: CAITRDGREGTDTQYF. CDR3 coding DNA: TGTGCCATCACTCGAGATGGGAGGGAGGGCACAGATACGCAGTATTTT.

The table lists this clonotype with a few counts. V is TRBV15 and J is TRBJ2-7; 9 bases agree with TRBD1. The CDR3 runs to 17 residues. Germline CDR1 LNHNV, CDR2 YYDKDF (reference sequence). V trimming: 2 bases; J trimming: 2 bases; junction bases outside the gene matches: 10. The CDR3 coding sequence is TGTGCCACCAGCAGATCACCCGCCGGGACAGGGACCTACGAGCAGTACTTC. Protein: CATSRSPAGTGTYEQYF.

Many counts were recorded for this clonotype. The V gene is TRBV7-2, the J gene TRBJ2-2; 9 bases match TRBD1. This CDR3 is built from 16 residues. With V trimmed by 5 bases and J by 3 bases, 7 bases remained unmatched. CDR1 is SGHTA, CDR2 FQGNSA, per germline. CDR3 coding DNA: TGTGCCAGCAGCGCGGACAGGGGAGGGTACACCGGGGAGCTGTTTTTT. Translated, it gives CASSADRGGYTGELFF.

The sample holds many counts of this clonotype. J is TRBJ1-3 and V is TRBV7-8; no clear D. Per germline, CDR1 SGHVS and CDR2 FQNEAQ. The CDR3 contains 15 residues. The V and J ends lost 0 bases and 0 bases respectively, with 6 bases between them. For the CDR3, the DNA is TGTGCCAGCAGCTTAGCACGCAGCTCTGGAAACACCATATATTTT. It translates to CASSLARSSGNTIYF. Variable domain in full (rest from reference TRBV7-8 and TRBJ1-3): GAGVSQSPRYKVAKRGQDVALRCDPISGHVSLFWYQQALGQGPEFLTYFQNEAQLDKSGLPSDRFFAERPEGSVSTLKIQRTQQEDSAVYLCASSLARSSGNTIYFGEGSWLTVV.

V is TRBV6-2 or TRBV6-3 and J is TRBJ2-5; D perhaps matches TRBD2 (6 bases). Germline V gives CDR1 MNHEY, CDR2 SVGEGT. The CDR3 consists of 15 residues. Trimming removed 2 bases from V and 5 bases from J, with 15 bases in between. The CDR3: CASSYKGRGRETQYF. CDR3 sequence (DNA): TGTGCCAGCAGTTACAAAGGTCGAGGGAGGGAGACCCAGTACTTC.